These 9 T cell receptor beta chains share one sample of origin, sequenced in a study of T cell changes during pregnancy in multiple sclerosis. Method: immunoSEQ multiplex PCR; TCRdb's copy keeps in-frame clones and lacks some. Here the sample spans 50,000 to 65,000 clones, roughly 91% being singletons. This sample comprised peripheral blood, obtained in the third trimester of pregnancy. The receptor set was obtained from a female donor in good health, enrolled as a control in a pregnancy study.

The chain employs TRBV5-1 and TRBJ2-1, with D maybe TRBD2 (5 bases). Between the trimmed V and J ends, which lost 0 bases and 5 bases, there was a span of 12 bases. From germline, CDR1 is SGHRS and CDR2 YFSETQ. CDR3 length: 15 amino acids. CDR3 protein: CASSLASGQHNEQFF. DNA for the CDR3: TGCGCCAGCAGCTTGGCCAGCGGCCAACACAATGAGCAGTTCTTC.

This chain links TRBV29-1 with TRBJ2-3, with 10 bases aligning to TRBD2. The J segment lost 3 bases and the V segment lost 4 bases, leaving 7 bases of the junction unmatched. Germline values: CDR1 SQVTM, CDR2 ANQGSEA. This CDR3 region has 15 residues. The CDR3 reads CSVGGASGGTDTQYF. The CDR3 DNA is TGCAGCGTTGGGGGGGCTAGCGGGGGAACAGATACGCAGTATTTT.

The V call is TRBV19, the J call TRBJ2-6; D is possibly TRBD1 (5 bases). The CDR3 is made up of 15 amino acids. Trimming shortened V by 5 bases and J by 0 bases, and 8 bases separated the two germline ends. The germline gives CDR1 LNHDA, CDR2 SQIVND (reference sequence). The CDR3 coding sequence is TGTGCCAGTAGTCGACAGCGCTCTGGGGCCAACGTCCTGACTTTC. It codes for CASSRQRSGANVLTF. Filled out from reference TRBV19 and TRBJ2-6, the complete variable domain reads DGGITQSPKYLFRKEGQNVTLSCEQNLNHDAMYWYRQDPGQGLRLIYYSQIVNDFQKGDIAEGYSVSREKKESFPLTVTSAQKNPTAFYLCASSRQRSGANVLTFGAGSRLTVL.

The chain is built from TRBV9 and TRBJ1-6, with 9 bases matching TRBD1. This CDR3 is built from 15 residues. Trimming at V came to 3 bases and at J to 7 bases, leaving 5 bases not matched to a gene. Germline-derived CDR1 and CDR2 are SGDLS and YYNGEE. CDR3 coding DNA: TGTGCCAGCAGCGCGGGACAGGGAAAGAATTCACCCCTCCACTTT. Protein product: CASSAGQGKNSPLHF. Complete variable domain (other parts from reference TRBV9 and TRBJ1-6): DSGVTQTPKHLITATGQRVTLRCSPRSGDLSVYWYQQSLDQGLQFLIQYYNGEERAKGNILERFSAQQFPDLHSELNLSSLELGDSALYFCASSAGQGKNSPLHFGNGTRLTVT.

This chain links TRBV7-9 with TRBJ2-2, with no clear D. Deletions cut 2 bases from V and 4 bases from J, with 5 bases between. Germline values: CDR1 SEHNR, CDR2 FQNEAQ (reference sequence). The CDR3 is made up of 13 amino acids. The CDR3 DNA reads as TGTGCCAGCAGCTTATCCAGCACCGGGGAGCTGTTTTTT. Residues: CASSLSSTGELFF.

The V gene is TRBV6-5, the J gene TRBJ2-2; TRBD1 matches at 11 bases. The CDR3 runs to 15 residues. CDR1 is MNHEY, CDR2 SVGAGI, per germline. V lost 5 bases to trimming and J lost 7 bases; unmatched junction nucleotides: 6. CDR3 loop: CASSPGTGGSGELFF. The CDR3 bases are TGTGCCAGCAGTCCCGGGACAGGGGGGAGCGGGGAGCTGTTTTTT.

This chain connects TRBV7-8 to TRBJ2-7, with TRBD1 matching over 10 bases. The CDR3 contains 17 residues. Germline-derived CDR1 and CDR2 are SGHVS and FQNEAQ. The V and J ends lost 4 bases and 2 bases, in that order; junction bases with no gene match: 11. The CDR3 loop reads CASSSRKPGQGPYEQYF. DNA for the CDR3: TGTGCCAGCAGCTCACGAAAACCGGGACAGGGGCCCTACGAGCAGTACTTC.

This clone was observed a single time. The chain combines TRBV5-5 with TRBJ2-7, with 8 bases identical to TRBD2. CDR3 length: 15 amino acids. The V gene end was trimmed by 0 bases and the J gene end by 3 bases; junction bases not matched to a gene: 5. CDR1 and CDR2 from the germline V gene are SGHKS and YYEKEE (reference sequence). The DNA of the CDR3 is TGTGCCAGCAGCTTGGAGGGACTAGGGATCTACGAGCAGTACTTC. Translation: CASSLEGLGIYEQYF.

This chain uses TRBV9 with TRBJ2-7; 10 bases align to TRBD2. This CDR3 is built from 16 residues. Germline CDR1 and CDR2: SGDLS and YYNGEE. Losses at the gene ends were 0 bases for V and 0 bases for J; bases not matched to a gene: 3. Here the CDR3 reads CASSVAPSGGSYEQYF. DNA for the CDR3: TGTGCCAGCAGCGTAGCACCTAGCGGGGGCTCCTACGAGCAGTACTTC. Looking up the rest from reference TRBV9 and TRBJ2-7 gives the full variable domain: DSGVTQTPKHLITATGQRVTLRCSPRSGDLSVYWYQQSLDQGLQFLIQYYNGEERAKGNILERFSAQQFPDLHSELNLSSLELGDSALYFCASSVAPSGGSYEQYFGPGTRLTVT.